The 21 T cell receptor beta chains listed next were all sequenced from one sample in a study of coeliac disease. This table comes from immunoSEQ multiplex PCR, and its TCRdb copy is limited to in-frame clones, with some not included. The sample yields around 9,000 clones, 60% to 80% seen once. Input material: lamina propria lymphocytes from the gut. The receptors shown here come from a woman between 55 and 75 years old with celiac disease.

This clone was found a few times. The chain has TRBV28 and TRBJ2-7; the D gene is possibly TRBD1 (5 bases). Germline CDR1 and CDR2: MDHEN and SYDVKM. Trimming removed 2 bases from V and 6 bases from J, with 14 bases in between. The CDR3 spans 14 residues. The CDR3 spells CASSLTGRAREQYF. The CDR3 nucleotides read TGTGCCAGCAGTTTAACAGGCAGGGCACGCGAGCAGTACTTC. The whole variable domain, filled in from reference TRBV28 and TRBJ2-7, reads DVKVTQSSRYLVKRTGEKVFLECVQDMDHENMFWYRQDPGLGLRLIYFSYDVKMKEKGDIPEGYSVSREKKERFSLILESASTNQTSMYLCASSLTGRAREQYFGPGTRLTVT.

The rearrangement links TRBV6-1 to TRBJ2-5; weak D call: TRBD2 (7 bases). The J call may be in error: the DNA end matches TRBJ2-7 better. CDR1 and CDR2 (germline): MNHNS, SASEGT. The CDR3 covers 14 residues. The CDR3 loop is CASGGRGGVIEQYF. The CDR3 nucleotides read TGTGCCAGCGGGGGGAGGGGGGGTGTCATCGAGCAGTACTTC.

The genes are TRBV18 and TRBJ2-1; TRBD1 might be the D (6 bases). Germline V lookup: CDR1 KGHSH, CDR2 LQKENI. V gave up 3 bases and J gave up 0 bases, with 9 bases separating them. The CDR3 extends over 15 amino acids. The CDR3, as DNA: TGTGCCAGCTCACCCCTAGGGGGCTCCTACAATGAGCAGTTCTTC. Its protein product is CASSPLGGSYNEQFF.

V is TRBV13 and J is TRBJ1-1; no clear D gene. The CDR3 length is 14 residues. V gave up 5 bases and J gave up 0 bases, with 10 bases separating them. In germline, CDR1 is PRHDT, CDR2 FYEKMQ (reference sequence). As DNA, the CDR3 is TGTGCCAGCAGCCCCTCACGAGTGAACACTGAAGCTTTCTTT. Translated: CASSPSRVNTEAFF.

The CDR3 loop is CASREGAGNSGNTIYF. CDR3 sequence (DNA): TGCGCCAGCAGGGAGGGGGCCGGAAACTCTGGAAACACCATATATTTT. V usage is TRBV5-1 and J usage is TRBJ1-3; 7 bases line up with TRBD1. The germline gives CDR1 SGHRS, CDR2 YFSETQ. The CDR3 contains 16 residues. V shed 5 bases and J 0 bases; nucleotides not matched to a gene: 8. Supplemented by reference TRBV5-1 and TRBJ1-3, the full variable domain reads KAGVTQTPRYLIKTRGQQVTLSCSPISGHRSVSWYQQTPGQGLQFLFEYFSETQRNKGNFPGRFSGRQFSNSRSEMNVSTLELGDSALYLCASREGAGNSGNTIYFGEGSWLTVV.

The rearrangement joins TRBV7-2 to TRBJ2-5, with a weak D call TRBD2 (5 bases). The V end lost 2 bases, the J end lost 5 bases, and 18 bases lay between the germline ends. CDR3 length equals 16 residues. In germline, CDR1 is SGHTA, CDR2 FQGNSA. CDR3 sequence: CASSLITGGSRETQYF. The CDR3 nucleotides read TGTGCCAGCAGCTTAATAACGGGCGGGTCTAGGGAGACCCAGTACTTC.

The rearrangement joins TRBV19 to TRBJ1-1; D is unclear. V lost 4 bases and J lost 1, with 7 bases in between. The CDR3 is 13 residues long. CDR1 and CDR2 (germline): LNHDA, SQIVND (reference sequence). The CDR3 region has the DNA TGTGCCAGTAGTAAAGCGACGAACACTGAAGCTTTCTTT. Protein sequence: CASSKATNTEAFF.

This chain connects TRBV6-6 to TRBJ2-5; D unresolved. The CDR3 runs to 13 residues. CDR1 is MNHNY and CDR2 is SVGAGI in the germline V gene (reference sequence). Trimming stripped 0 bases from V and 4 bases from J, with 6 bases between. CDR3 sequence: CASSYSTGETQYF. For the CDR3, the DNA is TGTGCCAGCAGTTACTCGACGGGAGAGACCCAGTACTTC.

This sequence joins TRBV29-1 and TRBJ2-7; 10 bases are a match to TRBD2. J gave up 3 bases and V 6 bases, and 5 bases lay outside the gene matches. This CDR3 region has 13 residues. Germline lookup yields CDR1 SQVTM and CDR2 ANQGSEA. Written as DNA, the CDR3 is TGCAGCGTGAGCGGGACTAGCGACTACGAGCAGTACTTC. Its protein is CSVSGTSDYEQYF.

The chain has TRBV7-6 and TRBJ2-7; 10 bases agree with TRBD1. CDR1 and CDR2 (germline): SGHVS, FNYEAQ. Germline trimming cut 8 bases from V and 5 bases from J; bases unmatched to any gene: 18. This CDR3 is built from 17 residues. In nucleotides, the CDR3 is TGTGCCAGCCAACGTTACCCGCCAGGGACAGGGGACGACGAGCAGTACTTC. Its translation is CASQRYPPGTGDDEQYF.

This sequence joins TRBV19 and TRBJ2-4; D may be TRBD1 (5 bases). The CDR3 length is 13 residues. Germline loops: CDR1 LNHDA, CDR2 SQIVND (reference sequence). V lost 10 bases, J lost 2 bases, and 12 bases lay in between. The chain's CDR3 is CATTGLTKNIQYF. CDR3 DNA sequence: TGTGCCACCACAGGTTTGACCAAAAACATTCAGTACTTC.

The chain couples TRBV5-1 to TRBJ1-2, with D uncertain. The CDR3 extends over 14 amino acids. CDR1 is SGHRS and CDR2 is YFSETQ in the germline V gene. V lost 1 base and J lost 8, with 15 bases in between. This CDR3 is CASSLWAPTAGYTF. The DNA for the CDR3 is TGCGCCAGCAGCTTGTGGGCTCCCACAGCCGGCTACACCTTC. The full variable domain, in which reference TRBV5-1 and TRBJ1-2 provide the parts outside the CDR3, is KAGVTQTPRYLIKTRGQQVTLSCSPISGHRSVSWYQQTPGQGLQFLFEYFSETQRNKGNFPGRFSGRQFSNSRSEMNVSTLELGDSALYLCASSLWAPTAGYTFGSGTRLTVV.

This chain links TRBV5-4 with TRBJ1-1, with D possibly matching TRBD1 (5 bases). V was clipped by 1 base and J by 2 bases, with 9 bases between them. CDR1 is SGHNT, CDR2 YYREEE, per germline (reference sequence). The CDR3 totals 14 residues. The chain's CDR3 is CASSLWQGNTEAFF. The DNA of the CDR3 is TGTGCCAGCAGCTTGTGGCAGGGCAACACTGAAGCTTTCTTT.

The chain carries TRBV4-1 and TRBJ2-7, with 11 bases lining up with TRBD1. Germline CDR1 is MGHRA and CDR2 is YSYEKL. Trimming removed 0 bases from V and 7 bases from J; junction bases left unmatched: 11. The CDR3 contains 17 residues. CDR3 DNA: TGCGCCAGCAGCCAAGATCCCCCGGACAGGGGGCGCGATGAGCAGTACTTC. As protein: CASSQDPPDRGRDEQYF.

By its share, this clone is medium-sized. This CDR3 is CASSYDRTGLNEQYF. The CDR3 DNA is TGTGCCAGCAGTTACGACCGGACAGGGTTGAACGAGCAGTACTTC. The chain employs TRBV6-5 and TRBJ2-7; 8 bases line up with TRBD1. V lost 2 bases, J lost 5 bases, and 8 bases stayed unmatched. CDR1 and CDR2 from the germline V gene are MNHEY and SVGAGI. This CDR3 has 15 residues.

The chain employs TRBV15 and TRBJ2-7; 7 bases are shared with TRBD1. Trimming cost V 3 bases and J 3 bases; bases outside gene matches: 5. This CDR3 is 14 amino acids long. Germline lookup yields CDR1 LNHNV and CDR2 YYDKDF (reference sequence). CDR3 nucleotide sequence: TGTGCCACCAGCAGTGGTGCAGGGGGCTACGAGCAGTACTTC. Translating it yields CATSSGAGGYEQYF.

V usage is TRBV28 and J usage is TRBJ2-2; D may be TRBD2 (6 bases). Germline V gene sequence: CDR1 MDHEN, CDR2 SYDVKM. With 7 bases removed from V and 6 bases from J, the gap between germline ends came to 15 bases. The CDR3 totals 14 residues. CDR3 loop: CASKTLTGAGELFF. The CDR3 DNA is TGTGCCAGCAAGACCCTTACGGGGGCCGGGGAGCTGTTTTTT.

The chain recombines TRBV11-2 with TRBJ2-7, with 10 bases lining up with TRBD2. J gave up 2 bases and V 1 base, and 2 bases lay outside the gene matches. The CDR3 consists of 15 residues. CDR1 and CDR2 (germline): SGHAT, FQNNGV. CDR3 residues: CASSLGSGGPYEQYF. The CDR3 DNA reads TGTGCCAGCAGCTTAGGTAGCGGGGGGCCCTACGAGCAGTACTTC.

This clone was counted only a few times. The chain has TRBV7-2 and TRBJ1-1, with a tentative D call TRBD1 (6 bases). Germline CDR1 and CDR2: SGHTA and FQGNSA. CDR3 size: 13 residues. Trimming stripped 1 base from V and 12 bases from J, with 15 bases between. The CDR3 DNA reads as TGTGCCAGCAGCTTAGTGGGCAGACAGGCGACTTTCTTT. This gives the protein CASSLVGRQATFF.

The chain couples TRBV11-2 to TRBJ2-1; D gene ambiguous. Trimming shortened V by 0 bases and J by 2 bases, and 5 bases separated the two germline ends. Germline CDR1 and CDR2: SGHAT and FQNNGV. This CDR3 is 14 amino acids long. In DNA form, the CDR3 reads TGTGCCAGCAGCTTAGATTTCGCCTACAATGAGCAGTTCTTC. Encoded protein: CASSLDFAYNEQFF.

This clone appeared a few times. J is TRBJ1-2 and V is TRBV4-3; 10 bases map to TRBD1. CDR1 is LGHNA and CDR2 is YSLEER in the germline V gene. After removal of 1 base from V and 4 bases from J, the junction contained 0 bases not matched to a gene. The CDR3 sequence is 14 residues long. The CDR3 DNA sequence: TGCGCCAGCAGCCAAGGGGACAGGGGCTATGGCTACACCTTC. This sequence encodes CASSQGDRGYGYTF.